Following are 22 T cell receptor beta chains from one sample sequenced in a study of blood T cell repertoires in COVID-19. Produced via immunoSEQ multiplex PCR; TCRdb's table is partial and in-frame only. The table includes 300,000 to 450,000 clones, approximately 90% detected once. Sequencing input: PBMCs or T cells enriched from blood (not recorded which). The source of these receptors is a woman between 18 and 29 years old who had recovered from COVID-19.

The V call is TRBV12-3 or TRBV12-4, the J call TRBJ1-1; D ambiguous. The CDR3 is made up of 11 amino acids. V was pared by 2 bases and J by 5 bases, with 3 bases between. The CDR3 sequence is CASSLRTEAFF. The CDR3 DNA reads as TGTGCCAGCAGTTTACGTACTGAAGCTTTCTTT.

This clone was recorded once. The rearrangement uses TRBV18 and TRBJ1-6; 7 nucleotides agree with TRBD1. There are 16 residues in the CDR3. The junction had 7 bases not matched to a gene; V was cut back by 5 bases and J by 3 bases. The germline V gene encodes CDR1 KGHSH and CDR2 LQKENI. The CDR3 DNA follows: TGTGCCAGCTCAGGACAGGAGACGTACTATAATTCACCCCTCCACTTT. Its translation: CASSGQETYYNSPLHF.

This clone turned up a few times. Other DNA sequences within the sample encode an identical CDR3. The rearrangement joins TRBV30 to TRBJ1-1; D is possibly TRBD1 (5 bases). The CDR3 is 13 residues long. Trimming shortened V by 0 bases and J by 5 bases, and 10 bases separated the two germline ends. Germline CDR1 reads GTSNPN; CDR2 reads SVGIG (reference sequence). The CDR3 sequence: CAWSVRGGTEAFF. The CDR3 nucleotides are TGTGCCTGGAGTGTACGGGGGGGGACTGAAGCTTTCTTT.

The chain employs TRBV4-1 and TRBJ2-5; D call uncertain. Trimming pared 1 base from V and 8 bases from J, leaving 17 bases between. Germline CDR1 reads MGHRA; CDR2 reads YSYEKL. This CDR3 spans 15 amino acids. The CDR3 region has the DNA TGCGCCAGCAGCCAAGGGCTGGCGGCCCGTGGAACCCAGTACTTC. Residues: CASSQGLAARGTQYF.

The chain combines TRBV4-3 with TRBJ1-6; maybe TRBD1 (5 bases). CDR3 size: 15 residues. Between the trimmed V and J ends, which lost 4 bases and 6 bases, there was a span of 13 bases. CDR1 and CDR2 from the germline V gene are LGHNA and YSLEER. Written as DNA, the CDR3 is TGCGCCAGCAGCCTCGACAGAGGCATTAATTCACCCCTCCACTTT. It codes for CASSLDRGINSPLHF.

This chain's CDR3 is CASSLAQGIQETQYF. CDR3 in DNA: TGTGCCAGCAGCTTAGCCCAGGGTATCCAAGAGACCCAGTACTTC. The rearrangement joins TRBV7-9 to TRBJ2-5, with a possible D match to TRBD1 (5 bases). Trimming left V 0 bases short and J 1 base short, with 9 bases between. CDR1 SEHNR and CDR2 FQNEAQ come from the germline V gene (reference sequence). The CDR3 sequence is 15 residues long.

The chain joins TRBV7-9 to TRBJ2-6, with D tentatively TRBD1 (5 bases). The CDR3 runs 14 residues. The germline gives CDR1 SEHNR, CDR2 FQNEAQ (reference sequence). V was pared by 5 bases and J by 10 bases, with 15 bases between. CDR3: CASSERQLKNVLTF. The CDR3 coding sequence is TGTGCCAGCAGCGAGAGACAGCTGAAGAACGTCCTGACTTTC.

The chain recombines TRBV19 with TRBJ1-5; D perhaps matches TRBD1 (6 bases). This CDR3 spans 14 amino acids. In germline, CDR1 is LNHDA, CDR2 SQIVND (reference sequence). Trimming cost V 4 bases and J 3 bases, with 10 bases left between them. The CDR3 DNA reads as TGTGCCAGTAGTACAACAGGGTACAATCAGCCCCAGCATTTT. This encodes CASSTTGYNQPQHF.

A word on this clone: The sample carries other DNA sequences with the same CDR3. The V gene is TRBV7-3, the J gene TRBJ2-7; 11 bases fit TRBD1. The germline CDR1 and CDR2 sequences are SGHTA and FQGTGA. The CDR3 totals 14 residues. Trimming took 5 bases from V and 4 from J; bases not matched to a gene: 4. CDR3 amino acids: CASSPGQGAYEQYF. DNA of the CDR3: TGTGCCAGCAGCCCAGGACAGGGGGCGTACGAGCAGTACTTC. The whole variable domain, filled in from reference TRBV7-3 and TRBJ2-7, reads GAGVSQTPSNKVTEKGKYVELRCDPISGHTALYWYRQSLGQGPEFLIYFQGTGAADDSGLPNDRFFAVRPEGSVSTLKIQRTERGDSAVYLCASSPGQGAYEQYFGPGTRLTVT.

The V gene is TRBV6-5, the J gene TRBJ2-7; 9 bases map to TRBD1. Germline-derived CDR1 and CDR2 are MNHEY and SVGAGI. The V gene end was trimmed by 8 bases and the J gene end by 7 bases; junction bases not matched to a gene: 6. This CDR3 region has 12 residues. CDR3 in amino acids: CASGTGYREQYF. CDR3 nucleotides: TGTGCCAGCGGGACAGGGTATCGGGAGCAGTACTTC.

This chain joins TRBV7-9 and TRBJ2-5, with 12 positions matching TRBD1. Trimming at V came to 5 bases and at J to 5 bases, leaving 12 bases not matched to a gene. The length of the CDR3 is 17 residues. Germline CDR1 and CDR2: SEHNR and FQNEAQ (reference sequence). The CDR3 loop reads CASSHGDRGLEGETQYF. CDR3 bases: TGTGCCAGCAGCCACGGGGACAGGGGGCTTGAAGGCGAGACCCAGTACTTC.

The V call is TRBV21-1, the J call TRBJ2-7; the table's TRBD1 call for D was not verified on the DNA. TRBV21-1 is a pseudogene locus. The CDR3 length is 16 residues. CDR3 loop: CASSKANRDTPQGQYF. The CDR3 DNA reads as TGTGCCAGCAGCAAAGCGAACAGGGACACCCCTCAGGGGCAGTACTTC.

The CDR3 here is CASSYAGLAGQETQYF. CDR3 bases: TGTGCCAGCAGTTATGCGGGGCTAGCGGGGCAAGAGACCCAGTACTTC. The chain uses TRBV2 and TRBJ2-5; TRBD2 matches at 9 bases. Germline V gives CDR1 SNHLY, CDR2 FYNNEI. The CDR3 spans 16 residues. Germline trimming cut 5 bases from V and 2 bases from J; bases unmatched to any gene: 9.

CDR3: CASSTSTHNYGYTF. For the CDR3, the DNA is TGTGCCAGCAGCACTTCGACACATAACTATGGCTACACCTTC. The chain combines TRBV9 with TRBJ1-2; D is uncertain. The CDR3 runs to 14 residues. With 4 bases removed from V and 1 base from J, the gap between germline ends came to 11 bases. CDR1 is SGDLS and CDR2 is YYNGEE in the germline V gene.

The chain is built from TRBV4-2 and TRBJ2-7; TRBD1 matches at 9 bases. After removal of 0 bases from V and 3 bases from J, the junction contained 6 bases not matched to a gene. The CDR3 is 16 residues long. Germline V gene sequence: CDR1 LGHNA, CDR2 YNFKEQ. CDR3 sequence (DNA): TGTGCCAGCAGCCAAGATGAGGGACAGGGACTCTACGAGCAGTACTTC. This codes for CASSQDEGQGLYEQYF.

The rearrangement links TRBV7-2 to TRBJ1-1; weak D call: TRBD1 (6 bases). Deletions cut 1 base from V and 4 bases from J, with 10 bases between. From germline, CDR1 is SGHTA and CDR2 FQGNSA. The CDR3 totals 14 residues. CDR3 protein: CASSLEWGLTEAFF. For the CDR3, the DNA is TGTGCCAGCAGCTTAGAGTGGGGGCTCACTGAAGCTTTCTTT.

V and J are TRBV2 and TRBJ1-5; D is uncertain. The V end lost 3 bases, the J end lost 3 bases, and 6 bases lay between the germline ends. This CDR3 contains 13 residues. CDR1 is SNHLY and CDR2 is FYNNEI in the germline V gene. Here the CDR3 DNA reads TGTGCCAGCAGTGATCCCTACAATCAGCCCCAGCATTTT. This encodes CASSDPYNQPQHF.

The CDR3 DNA follows: TGTGCCAGCAACAACAGGGGAACTAACTATGGCTACACCTTC. Protein: CASNNRGTNYGYTF. This chain connects TRBV2 to TRBJ1-2; the match to TRBD1 covers 7 bases. CDR3 size: 14 residues. Trimming at V came to 7 bases and at J to 0 bases, leaving 5 bases not matched to a gene. Germline V lookup: CDR1 SNHLY, CDR2 FYNNEI.

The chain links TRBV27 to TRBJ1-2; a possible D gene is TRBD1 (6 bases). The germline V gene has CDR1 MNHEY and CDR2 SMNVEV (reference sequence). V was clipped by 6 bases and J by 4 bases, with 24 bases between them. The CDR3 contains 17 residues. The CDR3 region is CASSVGGAKFPFYGYTF. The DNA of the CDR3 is TGTGCCAGCAGCGTCGGGGGGGCGAAATTTCCGTTCTATGGCTACACCTTC.

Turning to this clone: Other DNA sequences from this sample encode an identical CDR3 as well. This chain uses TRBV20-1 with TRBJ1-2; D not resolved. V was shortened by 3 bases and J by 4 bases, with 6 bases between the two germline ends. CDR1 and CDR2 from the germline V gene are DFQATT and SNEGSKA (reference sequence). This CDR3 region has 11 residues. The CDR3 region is CSARSGYGYTF. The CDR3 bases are TGCAGTGCTAGGTCGGGCTATGGCTACACCTTC.

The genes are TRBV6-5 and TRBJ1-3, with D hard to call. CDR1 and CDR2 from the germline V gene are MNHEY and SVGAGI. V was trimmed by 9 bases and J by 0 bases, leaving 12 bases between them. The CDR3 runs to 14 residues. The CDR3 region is CASMSAVSGNTIYF. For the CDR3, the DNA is TGTGCCAGTATGTCGGCGGTCTCTGGAAACACCATATATTTT.

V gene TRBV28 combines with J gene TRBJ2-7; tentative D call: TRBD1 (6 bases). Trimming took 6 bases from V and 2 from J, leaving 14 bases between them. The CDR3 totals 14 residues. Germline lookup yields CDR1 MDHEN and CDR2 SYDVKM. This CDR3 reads CASRLTGTPYEQYF. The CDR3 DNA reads TGTGCCAGCAGACTGACAGGTACTCCCTACGAGCAGTACTTC.